These 32 T cell receptor beta chains came from one sample sequenced in a study of human T cells and chemical hapten exposure. TCRdb redid the calling of the RACE reads with MiXCR, one entry per CDR3 protein. Among approximately 110,000 distinct CDR3 sequences listed, roughly 9.6% were seen once. Time point given: patch test 1, 2 weeks after DPC sensitization. The sample's treatment: therapeutic diphenylcyclopropenone sensitization with weekly scalp DPC. Material: whole blood, obtained in connection with sensitization to the hapten diphenylcyclopropenone (DPC). The source is a woman aged 40 to 50 with alopecia areata. Some clones in this sample may be carry-over from other donors' samples.

This clonotype has more than one count but fewer than ten. The CDR3, as DNA: TGCGCCAGCAGCTCCCAGACTAGCGCGGGAGCCGCGGAGCAGTTCTTC. It is translated as CASSSQTSAGAAEQFF. The rearrangement links TRBV5-1 to TRBJ2-1, with 8 bases fitting TRBD2. The V segment lost 3 bases and the J segment 10 bases; nucleotides outside the gene matches: 15. This CDR3 comprises 16 residues. Germline CDR1 is SGHRS and CDR2 is YFSETQ.

This clonotype was seen repeatedly, ten times or more. V and J are TRBV28 and TRBJ2-7; 9 bases are a match to TRBD2. This CDR3 comprises 15 residues. J was trimmed by 5 bases and V by 1 base; bases with no gene match: 6. Germline CDR1 and CDR2: MDHEN and SYDVKM. This CDR3 reads CASSLFSGGRNEQYF. CDR3 nucleotides: TGTGCCAGCAGTTTATTCAGCGGGGGGAGGAACGAGCAGTACTTC.

The table lists this clonotype with a few counts. The J gene is TRBJ1-5, the V gene TRBV6-6; no clear D gene. The CDR3 extends over 16 amino acids. Germline V gene lookup returns CDR1 MNHNY and CDR2 SVGAGI (reference sequence). Trimming removed 0 bases at V and 2 bases at J, with 11 bases between. The CDR3 loop is CASSYSLREGNQPQHF. The CDR3 region has the DNA TGTGCCAGCAGTTACTCGTTAAGAGAGGGCAATCAGCCCCAGCATTTT.

This clonotype has just a few counts. The rearrangement uses TRBV4-2 and TRBJ2-1; perhaps TRBD1 as D (5 bases). The CDR3 runs 15 residues. V was trimmed by 1 base and J by 3 bases, leaving 10 bases between them. Germline V lookup: CDR1 LGHNA, CDR2 YNFKEQ. CDR3 DNA: TGTGCCAGCAGCCAAGGACAGCGAAGCTACAATGAGCAGTTCTTC. Translation gives CASSQGQRSYNEQFF.

This clonotype showed up many times. This chain joins TRBV6-5 and TRBJ1-6; 9 nucleotides align to TRBD1. The J segment lost 8 bases and the V segment lost 6 bases, leaving 20 bases of the junction unmatched. The germline gives CDR1 MNHEY, CDR2 SVGAGI. The CDR3 sequence is 19 residues long. The CDR3 nucleotides read TGTGCCAGCAGGTTACGGGGTCACCGGGACAGGGTTTTGGATTCACCCCTCCACTTT. It is translated as CASRLRGHRDRVLDSPLHF.

The chain is built from TRBV3-1 and TRBJ1-6, with a possible D match to TRBD1 (5 bases). Germline V gene lookup returns CDR1 LGHDT and CDR2 YNNKEL (reference sequence). The CDR3 has 17 amino acids. Deletions cut 3 bases from V and 9 bases from J, with 21 bases between. The CDR3 region is CASSQAYPGAGSSPLHF. CDR3 sequence (DNA): TGTGCCAGCAGCCAGGCCTATCCCGGGGCAGGGAGTTCACCCCTCCACTTT.

This clonotype has more than one count but fewer than ten. This rearrangement joins TRBV4-2 to TRBJ2-7; 11 bases line up with TRBD2. Trimming removed 3 bases from V and 8 bases from J; junction bases left unmatched: 9. The CDR3 covers 15 residues. The germline gives CDR1 LGHNA, CDR2 YNFKEQ. For the CDR3, the DNA is TGTGCCAGCAGCCAGGATCCGACTAGCGGGGAAAAGCAGTACTTC. This translates into CASSQDPTSGEKQYF.

The rearrangement uses TRBV4-2 and TRBJ1-4, with D perhaps TRBD1 (6 bases). CDR1 and CDR2 (germline): LGHNA, YNFKEQ. There are 16 residues in the CDR3. Trimming shortened V by 4 bases and J by 3 bases, and 15 bases separated the two germline ends. The CDR3 reads CASSPLGGNPNEKLFF. The CDR3, as DNA: TGTGCCAGCAGCCCCCTAGGGGGAAACCCTAATGAAAAACTGTTTTTT.

This clonotype has ten or more counts. V and J are TRBV7-2 and TRBJ1-1; TRBD1 might be the D (5 bases). Trimming removed 3 bases at V and 1 base at J, with 9 bases between. Per germline, CDR1 SGHTA and CDR2 FQGNSA. The CDR3 is 14 amino acids. CDR3 in amino acids: CASSFGGGNTEAFF. The CDR3 DNA sequence: TGTGCCAGCAGCTTCGGCGGGGGGAACACTGAAGCTTTCTTT.

This clonotype was found many times. V gene TRBV30 combines with J gene TRBJ1-2; D gene uncertain. V lost 5 bases to trimming and J lost 8 bases, with 15 bases between them. Germline CDR1 GTSNPN, CDR2 SVGIG (reference sequence). This CDR3 comprises 12 residues. The CDR3 here is CAWGRELGGYTF. CDR3 sequence (DNA): TGTGCCTGGGGTAGGGAATTAGGCGGCTACACCTTC.

In this sample, this clonotype turned up a few times. This chain links TRBV3-1 with TRBJ2-7; D call uncertain. With 3 bases removed from V and 9 bases from J, the gap between germline ends came to 12 bases. The CDR3 consists of 12 residues. Looked up from germline, CDR1 is LGHDT and CDR2 is YNNKEL (reference sequence). The CDR3 loop is CASSQALTGQYF. In nucleotides, the CDR3 is TGTGCCAGCAGCCAGGCGTTGACCGGGCAGTACTTC.

This clonotype was counted a few times. A read error may account for a junction end that differs from germline. The chain employs TRBV10-2 and TRBJ1-2; D is uncertain. The length of the CDR3 is 15 residues. Germline CDR1 and CDR2: WSHSY and SAAADI. CDR3 DNA: TGCGCCAGCAATGAGTCTAAAGCTCCCGACTATGGCTACACCTTC. Translated: CASNESKAPDYGYTF.

This clonotype was counted a few times. V gene TRBV2 combines with J gene TRBJ2-5; unclear D gene. Deletions cut 8 bases from V and 1 base from J, with 17 bases between. In germline, CDR1 is SNHLY, CDR2 FYNNEI. CDR3 length: 15 amino acids. CDR3 region: CASRPFAQRQETQYF. CDR3 nucleotides: TGTGCCAGCCGGCCCTTCGCCCAGCGCCAAGAGACCCAGTACTTC.

This clonotype has ten or more counts. V usage is TRBV9 and J usage is TRBJ2-2; D is unclear. Trimming pared 0 bases from V and 4 bases from J, leaving 4 bases between. The V gene's germline CDR1 is SGDLS and CDR2 YYNGEE. The CDR3 spans 13 residues. CDR3 protein: CASSVAGTGELFF. DNA of the CDR3: TGTGCCAGCAGCGTAGCTGGCACCGGGGAGCTGTTTTTT.

This clonotype has a single count. This chain uses TRBV7-6 with TRBJ2-5, with 8 bases that match TRBD2. Germline V gene data show CDR1 as SGHVS and CDR2 as FNYEAQ. J lost 0 bases, V lost 4 bases, and 13 bases had no gene match. The CDR3 is 18 residues long. The CDR3 protein is CASSSSGRGDSYQETQYF. The CDR3 DNA reads as TGTGCCAGCAGCTCCTCTGGGCGGGGGGACTCGTACCAAGAGACCCAGTACTTC. The full variable domain, rest sourced from reference TRBV7-6 and TRBJ2-5, is GAGVSQSPRYKVTKRGQDVALRCDPISGHVSLYWYRQALGQGPEFLTYFNYEAQQDKSGLPNDRFSAERPEGSISTLTIQRTEQRDSAMYRCASSSSGRGDSYQETQYFGPGTRLLVL.

This clonotype was seen only a few times. The V and J genes are TRBV7-2 and TRBJ2-3; D not resolved. The CDR3 length is 13 residues. CDR1 SGHTA and CDR2 FQGNSA come from the germline V gene. Trimming took 0 bases from V and 2 from J, leaving 3 bases between them. The chain's CDR3 is CASSLAVTDTQYF. The CDR3 DNA follows: TGTGCCAGCAGCTTAGCGGTCACAGATACGCAGTATTTT.

V usage is TRBV14 and J usage is TRBJ1-1; D is unresolved. Germline CDR1 is SGHDN and CDR2 is FVKESK. CDR3 size: 13 residues. V gave up 1 base and J gave up 8 bases, with 11 bases separating them. The CDR3 DNA reads TGTGCCAGCAGCCAAGGAGGGCCCCAAGAAGCTTTCTTT. Encoded protein: CASSQGGPQEAFF.

The chain has TRBV6-5 and TRBJ1-1, with a weak D call TRBD1 (5 bases). V was shortened by 3 bases and J by 4 bases, with 9 bases between the two germline ends. Germline V gene data show CDR1 as MNHEY and CDR2 as SVGAGI. CDR3 size: 13 residues. Written as DNA, the CDR3 is TGTGCCAGCAGTTATGGGGGGAGCACTGAAGCTTTCTTT. Amino acid sequence: CASSYGGSTEAFF.

This clonotype has at least ten counts. This chain joins TRBV9 and TRBJ2-3, with D unresolved. Germline V lookup: CDR1 SGDLS, CDR2 YYNGEE. This CDR3 spans 16 amino acids. Trimming removed 4 bases at V and 1 base at J, with 16 bases between. CDR3 region: CASSPRPSAGTDTQYF. In DNA, the CDR3 is TGTGCCAGCAGCCCCCGCCCCAGCGCGGGCACAGATACGCAGTATTTT.

In this sample, this clonotype turned up a few times. The V gene is TRBV7-9, the J gene TRBJ1-4; D is undetermined. The germline V gene has CDR1 SEHNR and CDR2 FQNEAQ (reference sequence). The length of the CDR3 is 18 residues. With 5 bases removed from V and 2 bases from J, the gap between germline ends came to 21 bases. CDR3 protein: CASSPPKVTETTNEKLFF. CDR3 DNA: TGTGCCAGCAGCCCCCCAAAGGTCACAGAGACCACTAATGAAAAACTGTTTTTT. Variable domain in full (rest from reference TRBV7-9 and TRBJ1-4): DTGVSQNPRHKITKRGQNVTFRCDPISEHNRLYWYRQTLGQGPEFLTYFQNEAQLEKSRLLSDRFSAERPKGSFSTLEIQRTEQGDSAMYLCASSPPKVTETTNEKLFFGSGTQLSVL.

This clonotype was seen only a few times. The rearrangement links TRBV11-1 to TRBJ1-2, with 9 positions matching TRBD1. J lost 1 base, V lost 5 bases, and 8 bases had no gene match. This CDR3 region has 16 residues. Germline V gene sequence: CDR1 SGHAT, CDR2 FQDESV (reference sequence). CDR3 coding DNA: TGTGCCAGCAGCCCGAGCGGGACAGGGCTTAACTATGGCTACACCTTC. Translated: CASSPSGTGLNYGYTF.

A few counts support this clonotype. The chain is built from TRBV28 and TRBJ1-4, with 8 bases matching TRBD1. CDR1 and CDR2 (germline): MDHEN, SYDVKM. The trim removed 8 bases at V and 8 bases at J, leaving 7 bases unmatched. The CDR3 totals 13 residues. The CDR3 loop reads CASSGGWQEKLFF. The CDR3 DNA reads as TGTGCCAGCTCAGGGGGCTGGCAGGAAAAACTGTTTTTT. Full variable domain (missing parts from reference TRBV28 and TRBJ1-4): DVKVTQSSRYLVKRTGEKVFLECVQDMDHENMFWYRQDPGLGLRLIYFSYDVKMKEKGDIPEGYSVSREKKERFSLILESASTNQTSMYLCASSGGWQEKLFFGSGTQLSVL.

J is TRBJ2-6 and V is TRBV12-3 or TRBV12-4, with D uncertain. The CDR3 loop spans 16 amino acids. Deletions cut 6 bases from V and 1 base from J, with 13 bases between. CDR3 in amino acids: CASRTRRVSGANVLTF. The CDR3, as DNA: TGTGCCAGCAGGACACGGAGAGTTTCTGGGGCCAACGTCCTGACTTTC.

This chain links TRBV4-3 with TRBJ1-1, with 11 bases fitting TRBD1. The CDR3 sequence is 15 residues long. The V and J ends lost 3 bases and 4 bases, in that order; junction bases with no gene match: 4. Germline lookup yields CDR1 LGHNA and CDR2 YSLEER. CDR3 protein: CASSHLGTGGTEAFF. CDR3 DNA sequence: TGCGCCAGCAGCCACCTAGGGACAGGGGGCACTGAAGCTTTCTTT.

This clonotype appeared once. The CDR3 DNA is TGTGCCAGCAGCTTTCAAGGCCCAGATACGCAGTATTTT. It translates to CASSFQGPDTQYF. The gene calls are TRBV5-6 and TRBJ2-3, with unresolved D. CDR3 length: 13 residues. V gave up 2 bases and J gave up 4 bases, with 8 bases separating them. Germline V gene sequence: CDR1 SGHDT, CDR2 YYEEEE.

This clonotype was found many times. The chain carries TRBV11-2 and TRBJ1-1; tentatively, D is TRBD1 (5 bases). CDR3 size: 15 residues. The V gene lost 5 bases and the J gene lost 1 base, with 14 bases spanning the gap. Per germline, CDR1 SGHAT and CDR2 FQNNGV. CDR3 sequence: CASSRDGGTNTEAFF. Written as DNA, the CDR3 is TGTGCCAGCAGCAGAGACGGGGGGACGAACACTGAAGCTTTCTTT.

A few counts support this clonotype. The V call is TRBV6-2 or TRBV6-3, the J call TRBJ2-5, with D hard to call. The CDR3 sequence is 14 residues long. With 4 bases removed from V and 0 bases from J, the gap between germline ends came to 9 bases. Germline V gene data show CDR1 as MNHEY and CDR2 as SVGEGT. CDR3 sequence (DNA): TGTGCCAGCAGTTCGTACCCGTACCAAGAGACCCAGTACTTC. Translated, it gives CASSSYPYQETQYF.

J is TRBJ2-7 and V is TRBV9; possibly TRBD1 for D (5 bases). The CDR3 has 14 amino acids. V shed 4 bases and J shed 0 bases, with 11 bases lying between them. Looked up from germline, CDR1 is SGDLS and CDR2 is YYNGEE. The CDR3 protein is CASSPAGNSYEQYF. DNA of the CDR3: TGTGCCAGCAGCCCCGCAGGGAACTCCTACGAGCAGTACTTC.

This clonotype appeared many times. This sequence joins TRBV30 and TRBJ2-1; D is unresolved. The CDR3 has 14 amino acids. Per germline, CDR1 GTSNPN and CDR2 SVGIG (reference sequence). The V and J ends lost 0 bases and 9 bases respectively, with 15 bases between them. CDR3 loop: CAWSVLASLGEQFF. The CDR3 DNA follows: TGTGCCTGGAGTGTACTCGCTAGTTTGGGTGAGCAGTTCTTC.

In its sample, this clonotype was seen a few times. V gene TRBV7-9 combines with J gene TRBJ2-5; D possibly corresponds to TRBD1 (5 bases). V was cut by 5 bases and J by 5 bases, with 21 bases left in between. Germline CDR1 reads SEHNR; CDR2 reads FQNEAQ (reference sequence). The CDR3 has 16 amino acids. The CDR3 DNA follows: TGTGCCAGCAGCGCCCGGATCCAAGGGGCAAGGGAGACCCAGTACTTC. This translates into CASSARIQGARETQYF.

There are a few counts of this clonotype. The chain couples TRBV9 to TRBJ2-2; 8 bases line up with TRBD1. The V segment lost 0 bases and the J segment 3 bases; nucleotides outside the gene matches: 4. CDR3 size: 16 residues. Germline-derived CDR1 and CDR2 are SGDLS and YYNGEE. The CDR3 sequence: CASSVGQGMDTGELFF. The CDR3 DNA reads as TGTGCCAGCAGCGTAGGACAGGGGATGGACACCGGGGAGCTGTTTTTT.

This clonotype was seen many times. The rearrangement links TRBV27 to TRBJ1-1; the D gene is possibly TRBD1 (5 bases). This CDR3 has 15 residues. V lost 5 bases, J lost 3 bases, and 16 bases lay in between. Germline CDR1 MNHEY, CDR2 SMNVEV (reference sequence). CDR3 residues: CASSLRARGYTEAFF. As DNA, the CDR3 is TGTGCCAGCAGTCTAAGGGCGCGGGGCTACACTGAAGCTTTCTTT.